This record looks at one T cell receptor (beta chain) sequence and its context. The antigen remains undetermined. The sample belongs to a study of shared clonotypes between healthy human individuals. Study-wide findings and caveats: Blood alone was sampled, and tissue repertoires likely differ.

Donors were healthy HIV-negative adults without recent acute infections or vaccinations. Each donor was a Caucasian adult residing in Nashville, Tennessee. The replicate PCRs on unsorted PBMC were given 250 to 300 ng DNA, which is about 27,000 T cell genomes. Sequencing used immunoSEQ multiplex PCR; TCRdb keeps in-frame clones, though not all of them. The repertoire holds around 510,000 clones, around three quarters seen once, with around 12% in the top ten. The TCR was taken from a woman aged 35 to 49 in good health. Some clones in this sample may be carry-over from other donors' samples. Sequenced: PBMCs.

The CDR3 bases are TGTGCCTGGAGTGTACGCGTGGGTGAGCAGTTCTTC. Protein sequence: CAWSVRVGEQFF. J is TRBJ2-1 and V is TRBV30; no clear D. Germline-derived CDR1 and CDR2 are GTSNPN and SVGIG (reference sequence). The CDR3 spans 12 residues. V shed 0 bases and J shed 9 bases, with 9 bases lying between them.